These 27 T cell receptor beta chains were sequenced from one sample in a study of T-cell memory formation after mild COVID-19. MiXCR, run by TCRdb on the 5' RACE reads, gives a single entry per CDR3 protein. The top ten clones hold approximately 45% of a sample with 80,000 to 95,000 distinct CDR3 sequences, approximately 25% of them seen once. The sequenced sample was PBMCs or a T cell subset sorted from them (not recorded which). The receptor set was obtained from a man aged 18 to 30 who had mild COVID-19 (a few samples of this study predate the infection). Cell type and time point are not known.

The chain joins TRBV7-6 to TRBJ2-3, with D perhaps assigned TRBD1 or TRBD2 (6 bases each). Trimming removed 0 bases from V and 2 bases from J, with 9 bases in between. Germline V CDR1 and CDR2: SGHVS, FNYEAQ. This CDR3 has 15 amino acids. This chain's CDR3 is CASSLAGGDTDTQYF. The DNA for the CDR3 is TGTGCCAGCAGCTTAGCGGGGGGCGACACAGATACGCAGTATTTT.

This clonotype was seen a handful of times. The chain links TRBV27 to TRBJ2-2, with D tentatively TRBD1 or TRBD2 (5 bases each). Germline CDR1 MNHEY, CDR2 SMNVEV (reference sequence). CDR3 size: 13 residues. Trimming removed 10 bases at V and 2 bases at J, with 11 bases between. CDR3 DNA: TGTGCCACCGCTGGGGGTAACACCGGGGAGCTGTTTTTT. It yields the protein CATAGGNTGELFF.

The CDR3 DNA follows: TGCAGCGCTCCGGGTCCTACTGAAGCTTTCTTT. This sequence encodes CSAPGPTEAFF. V usage is TRBV29-1 and J usage is TRBJ1-1; D remains ambiguous. V was clipped by 7 bases and J by 5 bases, with 11 bases between them. This CDR3 contains 11 residues. Germline V gene sequence: CDR1 SQVTM, CDR2 ANQGSEA.

The chain carries TRBV12-3 or TRBV12-4 and TRBJ2-3, with TRBD2 as a possible D gene (5 bases). The CDR3 covers 15 residues. V lost 7 bases to trimming and J lost 6 bases, with 20 bases between them. This CDR3 is CASTALVYQMDTQYF. As DNA, the CDR3 is TGTGCCAGCACCGCACTAGTTTATCAGATGGATACGCAGTATTTT.

The chain combines TRBV25-1 with TRBJ2-7; D remains ambiguous. V lost 5 bases and J lost 6, with 8 bases in between. CDR1 MGHDK and CDR2 SYGVNS come from the germline V gene. This CDR3 is 11 amino acids long. CDR3 DNA: TGTGCCAGCAGTTTAGGTACCGAGCAGTACGTC. It specifies CASSLGTEQYV.

The V and J genes are TRBV4-1 and TRBJ2-3, with D hard to call. The V end was cut by 4 bases, the J end by 1 base, with 3 bases between. The length of the CDR3 is 12 residues. Germline V lookup: CDR1 MGHRA, CDR2 YSYEKL. CDR3 amino acids: CASSLRTDTQYF. CDR3 nucleotides: TGCGCCAGCAGCCTCCGCACAGATACGCAGTATTTT.

This clonotype turned up a few times. The gene calls are TRBV7-9 and TRBJ2-5; D ambiguous. The germline gives CDR1 SEHNR, CDR2 FQNEAQ (reference sequence). The CDR3 runs 14 residues. Trimming pared 7 bases from V and 3 bases from J, leaving 15 bases between. CDR3 sequence: CASKPALVEETQYF. CDR3 in DNA: TGTGCCAGCAAACCCGCCTTAGTAGAAGAGACCCAGTACTTC.

This clonotype was observed a handful of times. V and J are TRBV5-1 and TRBJ2-7; TRBD2 matches 8 bases. This CDR3 is 17 amino acids long. V gave up 4 bases and J gave up 5 bases; unmatched junction bases: 17. Germline CDR1 reads SGHRS; CDR2 reads YFSETQ. The CDR3 region is CASSPGGGDWAPNEQYF. The CDR3, as DNA: TGCGCCAGCAGCCCGGGGGGGGGCGATTGGGCCCCCAACGAGCAGTACTTC.

There are a few counts of this clonotype. The chain links TRBV14 to TRBJ2-5, with D hard to call. Germline CDR1 reads SGHDN; CDR2 reads FVKESK. CDR3 length: 13 amino acids. The ends were cut back, 4 bases at V and 5 bases at J, with 11 bases in the middle. CDR3 amino acids: CASSPPELETQYF. CDR3 coding DNA: TGTGCCAGCAGCCCCCCTGAGTTGGAGACCCAGTACTTC.

This CDR3 reads CASSWLGELFF. CDR3 nucleotides: TGTGCCAGCAGTTGGTTAGGGGAGCTGTTTTTT. The rearrangement joins TRBV6-6 to TRBJ2-2; D ambiguous. The CDR3 length is 11 residues. The germline CDR1 and CDR2 sequences are MNHNY and SVGAGI (reference sequence). The V gene lost 4 bases and the J gene lost 8 bases, with 5 bases spanning the gap.

The V and J genes are TRBV6-6 and TRBJ2-6, with 11 bases lining up with TRBD1. The CDR3 runs to 16 residues. CDR1 and CDR2 (germline): MNHNY, SVGAGI (reference sequence). With V trimmed by 6 bases and J by 4 bases, 5 bases remained unmatched. In DNA form, the CDR3 reads TGTGCCAGCAGGGGACAGGGGGAGTACGGGGCCAACGTCCTGACTTTC. It is translated as CASRGQGEYGANVLTF.

This clonotype was counted between two and nine times. V gene TRBV11-1 combines with J gene TRBJ1-4; a weak D match, TRBD1 (6 bases). Germline CDR1 reads SGHAT; CDR2 reads FQDESV (reference sequence). V was pared by 5 bases and J by 3 bases, with 10 bases between. The CDR3 extends over 14 amino acids. The CDR3 reads CASSHGQPNEKLFF. The CDR3 DNA sequence: TGTGCCAGCAGCCATGGACAGCCTAATGAAAAACTGTTTTTT.

The chain carries TRBV9 and TRBJ2-7; perhaps TRBD1 as D (5 bases). Germline assignment: CDR1 SGDLS and CDR2 YYNGEE. V was shortened by 0 bases and J by 7 bases, with 11 bases between the two germline ends. This CDR3 region has 13 residues. The CDR3 protein is CASSVAGREEQYF. CDR3 bases: TGTGCCAGCAGCGTAGCAGGCAGGGAAGAGCAGTACTTC.

In DNA, the CDR3 is TGTGCCAGCAGCTTGGGAGGGGCCCACTATGGCTACACCTTC. This sequence encodes CASSLGGAHYGYTF. This chain connects TRBV7-9 to TRBJ1-2; D possibly corresponds to TRBD1 (5 bases). This CDR3 has 14 amino acids. Trimming took off 3 bases at V and 3 bases at J, with 11 bases between the two ends. Germline values: CDR1 SEHNR, CDR2 FQNEAQ (reference sequence).

The CDR3 region has the DNA TGTGCCAGCAGCTCCCTACTAGCGGGGATACAAGAGACCCAGTACTTC. It codes for CASSSLLAGIQETQYF. The J gene is TRBJ2-5, the V gene TRBV11-2, with 10 bases fitting TRBD2. With 4 bases clipped from V and 2 bases from J, the junction kept 7 bases outside the gene matches. The germline V gene has CDR1 SGHAT and CDR2 FQNNGV. This CDR3 contains 16 residues.

The rearrangement links TRBV7-9 to TRBJ2-3, with D perhaps given as TRBD1 or TRBD2 (5 bases each). The CDR3 runs 14 residues. Germline V gene sequence: CDR1 SEHNR, CDR2 FQNEAQ (reference sequence). V was trimmed by 5 bases and J by 4 bases, leaving 13 bases between them. In DNA form, the CDR3 reads TGTGCCAGCAGCCGATTGAGGGGTGCAGATACGCAGTATTTT. Translating gives CASSRLRGADTQYF.

The chain links TRBV6-2 or TRBV6-3 to TRBJ2-7; D may be TRBD1 (6 bases). Between the trimmed V and J ends, which lost 6 bases and 10 bases, there was a span of 13 bases. The CDR3 extends over 11 amino acids. Germline lookup yields CDR1 MNHEY and CDR2 SVGEGT. CDR3 residues: CASSPGQPQYF. CDR3 sequence (DNA): TGTGCCAGCAGCCCGGGACAACCACAGTACTTC.

This clonotype was observed a handful of times. The chain joins TRBV7-8 to TRBJ2-7; the D is unclear. The V end was cut by 5 bases, the J end by 0 bases, with 8 bases between. The CDR3 is made up of 13 amino acids. The germline gives CDR1 SGHVS, CDR2 FQNEAQ. The CDR3 DNA reads as TGTGCCAGCAGCGATACACCCTCCTACGAGCAGTACTTC. It is translated as CASSDTPSYEQYF.

V usage is TRBV30 and J usage is TRBJ2-1, with D tentatively TRBD1 (6 bases). V lost 2 bases and J lost 8, with 10 bases in between. Looked up from germline, CDR1 is GTSNPN and CDR2 is SVGIG (reference sequence). This CDR3 has 12 amino acids. DNA for the CDR3: TGTGCCTGGAGTCCACAGGGCTATGAGCAGTTCTTC. Its translation is CAWSPQGYEQFF.

This clonotype was recorded a few times. The chain uses TRBV4-1 and TRBJ1-3; no clear D. Trimming took off 1 base at V and 12 bases at J, with 7 bases between the two ends. This CDR3 spans 11 amino acids. Germline V gene sequence: CDR1 MGHRA, CDR2 YSYEKL. CDR3 in DNA: TGCGCCAGCAGCCAAGGAGGAAACATATATTTT. This codes for CASSQGGNIYF.

This clonotype was recorded a few times. The chain recombines TRBV12-3 or TRBV12-4 with TRBJ1-1, with no clear D. The CDR3 loop spans 15 amino acids. The V end was cut by 4 bases, the J end by 6 bases, with 18 bases between. CDR3 coding DNA: TGTGCCAGCAGTTCCTACCGAGACCCCACCCCTGAAGCTTTCTTT. Amino acid sequence: CASSSYRDPTPEAFF.

The V and J genes are TRBV5-1 and TRBJ2-2; D remains ambiguous. Per germline, CDR1 SGHRS and CDR2 YFSETQ. Between the trimmed V and J ends, which lost 7 bases and 5 bases, there was a span of 18 bases. This CDR3 has 15 residues. The CDR3 spells CASGLETSPTGELFF. In nucleotides, the CDR3 is TGCGCCAGCGGCCTCGAGACATCCCCGACCGGGGAGCTGTTTTTT.

The J gene is TRBJ2-6, the V gene TRBV6-4; 9 bases match TRBD2. CDR3 length: 16 amino acids. Germline V gives CDR1 MRHNA, CDR2 SNTAGT. After removal of 3 bases from V and 0 bases from J, the junction contained 0 bases not matched to a gene. CDR3 DNA sequence: TGTGCCAGCAGTGAGCGGGGGGGCTCTGGGGCCAACGTCCTGACTTTC. Its protein is CASSERGGSGANVLTF.

J is TRBJ1-2 and V is TRBV5-1; 10 bases are shared with TRBD1. Germline V gives CDR1 SGHRS, CDR2 YFSETQ. The CDR3 spans 14 residues. The trim removed 1 base at V and 5 bases at J, leaving 2 bases unmatched. The CDR3 sequence is CASSLSGQGYGYTF. The CDR3 DNA is TGCGCCAGCAGCTTGTCGGGACAGGGGTATGGCTACACCTTC. Variable domain in full (rest from reference TRBV5-1 and TRBJ1-2): KAGVTQTPRYLIKTRGQQVTLSCSPISGHRSVSWYQQTPGQGLQFLFEYFSETQRNKGNFPGRFSGRQFSNSRSEMNVSTLELGDSALYLCASSLSGQGYGYTFGSGTRLTVV.

This clonotype was counted only a few times. This chain connects TRBV15 to TRBJ2-5, with 8 positions matching TRBD2. The junction had 2 bases not matched to a gene; V was cut back by 3 bases and J by 2 bases. Germline CDR1 LNHNV, CDR2 YYDKDF (reference sequence). This CDR3 is 14 amino acids long. CDR3 nucleotide sequence: TGTGCCACCAGCAGGATAGCGGGGCAAGAGACCCAGTACTTC. Translating it yields CATSRIAGQETQYF.

The chain recombines TRBV7-9 with TRBJ2-7, with D perhaps matching TRBD1 (6 bases). Germline CDR1 SEHNR, CDR2 FQNEAQ (reference sequence). Trimming left V 4 bases short and J 2 bases short, with 9 bases between. This CDR3 comprises 13 residues. Here the CDR3 DNA reads TGTGCCAGCAGCTATGGACAGCCCTACGAGCAGTACGTC. Residues: CASSYGQPYEQYV.

This clonotype was seen at least ten times. The chain links TRBV4-2 to TRBJ2-1; D is perhaps TRBD2 (7 bases). Trimming pared 0 bases from V and 9 bases from J, leaving 18 bases between. CDR3 length equals 16 residues. Germline assignment: CDR1 LGHNA and CDR2 YNFKEQ. CDR3 sequence reads: CASSQEGPGGFTEQFF. The CDR3 DNA follows: TGTGCCAGCAGCCAAGAAGGTCCGGGGGGCTTTACTGAGCAGTTCTTC.